Shown below are 21 T cell receptor beta chains from a single sample sequenced in a study of T cell changes during pregnancy in multiple sclerosis. The repertoire was sequenced with immunoSEQ multiplex PCR; TCRdb's copy has only in-frame clones and lacks some. The repertoire holds 50,000 to 65,000 clones, with more than 75% as singletons. This sample comprised peripheral blood, obtained in the second trimester of pregnancy. These receptors all stem from a female donor with multiple sclerosis, enrolled in a pregnancy study.

This rearrangement joins TRBV5-1 to TRBJ2-3; no definite D call. The V end was cut by 0 bases, the J end by 3 bases, with 8 bases between. Per germline, CDR1 SGHRS and CDR2 YFSETQ. The CDR3 loop spans 14 amino acids. The CDR3 here is CASSLEARTDTQYF. CDR3 DNA: TGCGCCAGCAGCTTGGAAGCTAGAACAGATACGCAGTATTTT.

The chain uses TRBV6-6 and TRBJ1-4; tentative D call: TRBD1 (6 bases). CDR3 length equals 15 residues. Trimming stripped 4 bases from V and 7 bases from J, with 16 bases between. Germline V lookup: CDR1 MNHNY, CDR2 SVGAGI (reference sequence). The CDR3 nucleotides are TGTGCCAGCAGTTGGCGACAGGCGATGGGTGAAAAACTGTTTTTT. Its protein is CASSWRQAMGEKLFF.

A single count supports this clone. The chain couples TRBV5-1 to TRBJ1-4; TRBD1 matches at 10 bases. With 4 bases clipped from V and 8 bases from J, the junction kept 11 bases outside the gene matches. The CDR3 totals 16 residues. CDR1 is SGHRS and CDR2 is YFSETQ in the germline V gene. The CDR3 spells CASSPGTGDLYEKLFF. CDR3 in DNA: TGCGCCAGCAGCCCAGGGACAGGGGATTTGTACGAAAAACTGTTTTTT.

This chain uses TRBV28 with TRBJ2-4; weak D call: TRBD1 (6 bases). Germline loops: CDR1 MDHEN, CDR2 SYDVKM. The CDR3 sequence is 16 residues long. V was cut by 6 bases and J by 0 bases, with 15 bases left in between. CDR3 residues: CASSSQGHIAKNIQYF. CDR3 sequence (DNA): TGTGCCAGCAGCAGCCAGGGGCATATAGCCAAAAACATTCAGTACTTC.

The V and J genes are TRBV27 and TRBJ1-3; D may be TRBD1 (5 bases). The CDR3 contains 17 residues. Looked up from germline, CDR1 is MNHEY and CDR2 is SMNVEV (reference sequence). V lost 6 bases to trimming and J lost 0 bases, with 18 bases between them. For the CDR3, the DNA is TGTGCCAGCAGAAAGTCCACTGGGGCGAACTCTGGAAACACCATATATTTT. Translation gives CASRKSTGANSGNTIYF.

The chain joins TRBV18 to TRBJ2-3; tentatively, D is TRBD1 (6 bases). This CDR3 is 15 amino acids long. V lost 2 bases and J lost 5, with 14 bases in between. Germline V gene sequence: CDR1 KGHSH, CDR2 LQKENI. The CDR3 DNA is TGTGCCAGCTCACCAAACAGGGTAGGAGGAGATACGCAGTATTTT. Its protein product is CASSPNRVGGDTQYF.

The chain is built from TRBV6-5 and TRBJ1-3; D not certain. The CDR3 extends over 15 amino acids. Germline V gene sequence: CDR1 MNHEY, CDR2 SVGAGI. Trimming removed 5 bases at V and 4 bases at J, with 15 bases between. Here the CDR3 DNA reads TGTGCCAGCAGTCGAACCCTCGCGCACGGAAACACCATATATTTT. Protein: CASSRTLAHGNTIYF.

V and J are TRBV18 and TRBJ2-1; D gene ambiguous. The germline CDR1 and CDR2 sequences are KGHSH and LQKENI. This CDR3 spans 14 amino acids. The V end was cut by 5 bases, the J end by 7 bases, with 15 bases between. For the CDR3, the DNA is TGTGCCAGCTCAAACACCGCTCAGAAGAATGAGCAGTTCTTC. Translation gives CASSNTAQKNEQFF.

The chain is built from TRBV5-1 and TRBJ1-3, with 7 bases that match TRBD1. The V segment lost 0 bases and the J segment 4 bases; nucleotides outside the gene matches: 7. Germline V gene sequence: CDR1 SGHRS, CDR2 YFSETQ. The CDR3 sequence is 16 residues long. DNA of the CDR3: TGCGCCAGCAGCTTGGCCGTTAGGGACAGAGGAAACACCATATATTTT. Its protein product is CASSLAVRDRGNTIYF. The whole variable domain, remainder taken from reference TRBV5-1 and TRBJ1-3, is KAGVTQTPRYLIKTRGQQVTLSCSPISGHRSVSWYQQTPGQGLQFLFEYFSETQRNKGNFPGRFSGRQFSNSRSEMNVSTLELGDSALYLCASSLAVRDRGNTIYFGEGSWLTVV.

This chain connects TRBV5-1 to TRBJ1-4; 10 bases fit TRBD1. The CDR3 is 15 residues long. The V gene end was trimmed by 5 bases and the J gene end by 6 bases; junction bases not matched to a gene: 7. Germline V lookup: CDR1 SGHRS, CDR2 YFSETQ. Here the CDR3 reads CASSYSGTGDEKLFF. The CDR3 nucleotides are TGCGCCAGCAGTTACTCCGGGACAGGGGATGAAAAACTGTTTTTT.

J is TRBJ1-2 and V is TRBV10-1; tentative D call: TRBD1 (6 bases). The CDR3 has 12 residues. Germline lookup yields CDR1 WNHNN and CDR2 SYGVQD (reference sequence). The V end lost 10 bases, the J end lost 5 bases, and 14 bases lay between the germline ends. This chain's CDR3 is CATPQGKYGYTF. The CDR3 coding sequence is TGCGCCACCCCCCAGGGGAAGTATGGCTACACCTTC.

DNA of the CDR3: TGCGCCAGCAGCCGCGGGACAGGGGGCTTCAGCACCGGGGAGCTGTTTTTT. Translating it yields CASSRGTGGFSTGELFF. The chain combines TRBV4-3 with TRBJ2-2, with 12 nucleotides matching TRBD1. With V trimmed by 4 bases and J by 4 bases, 7 bases remained unmatched. This CDR3 has 17 residues. CDR1 LGHNA and CDR2 YSLEER come from the germline V gene.

The genes are TRBV28 and TRBJ2-5, with 7 bases that match TRBD1. Germline V gene sequence: CDR1 MDHEN, CDR2 SYDVKM. The CDR3 runs 11 residues. J gave up 9 bases and V 3 bases, and 1 base lay outside the gene matches. The CDR3 here is CASSFGQAQYF. The CDR3 nucleotides read TGTGCCAGCAGTTTCGGACAGGCCCAGTACTTC.

V is TRBV5-1 and J is TRBJ2-7; 11 bases line up with TRBD2. Germline V gene sequence: CDR1 SGHRS, CDR2 YFSETQ. V shed 4 bases, J shed 6 bases, and the junction held 9 bases outside the gene matches. This CDR3 spans 15 amino acids. This CDR3 is CASSRGTSGMVEQYF. The DNA for the CDR3 is TGCGCCAGCAGCAGGGGGACTAGCGGAATGGTCGAGCAGTACTTC.

The chain recombines TRBV5-6 with TRBJ1-5; D perhaps matches TRBD1 (6 bases). This CDR3 is built from 12 residues. V was cut by 2 bases and J by 10 bases, with 10 bases left in between. The germline CDR1 and CDR2 sequences are SGHDT and YYEEEE. In DNA form, the CDR3 reads TGTGCCAGCAGCTTATCGGGACAACCCCAGCATTTT. Its translation is CASSLSGQPQHF.

The chain has TRBV18 and TRBJ1-5; 9 bases are a match to TRBD1. The junction had 15 bases not matched to a gene; V was cut back by 6 bases and J by 3 bases. The germline CDR1 and CDR2 sequences are KGHSH and LQKENI. CDR3 length: 18 amino acids. The CDR3 DNA follows: TGTGCCAGCTCGAGGGACAGGGAGTGGGGGGGGCACAATCAGCCCCAGCATTTT. It yields the protein CASSRDREWGGHNQPQHF.

The J gene is TRBJ2-3, the V gene TRBV5-1; 8 bases map to TRBD1. CDR3 length equals 14 residues. V shed 5 bases, J shed 0 bases, and the junction held 2 bases outside the gene matches. The germline CDR1 and CDR2 sequences are SGHRS and YFSETQ. The DNA for the CDR3 is TGCGCCAGCAGACAGGGGGATAGCACAGATACGCAGTATTTT. This codes for CASRQGDSTDTQYF.

This chain connects TRBV5-1 to TRBJ1-4; D perhaps matches TRBD1 (6 bases). This CDR3 comprises 15 residues. V lost 4 bases to trimming and J lost 7 bases, with 17 bases between them. CDR1 and CDR2 from the germline V gene are SGHRS and YFSETQ. The CDR3 reads CASSPLTGSGEKLFF. DNA of the CDR3: TGCGCCAGCAGCCCACTGACAGGATCCGGTGAAAAACTGTTTTTT.

The rearrangement joins TRBV10-1 to TRBJ2-3; tentative D call: TRBD2 (6 bases). Per germline, CDR1 WNHNN and CDR2 SYGVQD (reference sequence). The CDR3 length is 13 residues. V was shortened by 4 bases and J by 5 bases, with 10 bases between the two germline ends. Here the CDR3 DNA reads TGCGCCAGCAGTGGACTAGACGTAGATACGCAGTATTTT. Amino acid sequence: CASSGLDVDTQYF.

The rearrangement links TRBV2 to TRBJ1-6, with a tentative D call TRBD1 (5 bases). The length of the CDR3 is 14 residues. Trimming took 7 bases from V and 5 from J, leaving 12 bases between them. The V gene's germline CDR1 is SNHLY and CDR2 FYNNEI. CDR3 protein: CASTLTGNNSPLHF. The CDR3 nucleotides are TGTGCCAGCACCCTCACAGGAAATAATTCACCCCTCCACTTT.

The chain employs TRBV6-5 and TRBJ2-1; possible D gene TRBD2, 6 bases. There are 16 residues in the CDR3. The germline V gene encodes CDR1 MNHEY and CDR2 SVGAGI. V was shortened by 2 bases and J by 4 bases, with 15 bases between the two germline ends. The DNA for the CDR3 is TGTGCCAGCAGTTACGCCAGAACTAGCTTGTACAATGAGCAGTTCTTC. Translated, it gives CASSYARTSLYNEQFF.